The 23 T cell receptor beta chains listed next were all sequenced from one sample in a study of cytomegalovirus exposure and HLA in healthy donors. The PCR employed 60 Vbeta primers together with 13 Jbeta primers. The protocol was immunoSEQ multiplex PCR, while the TCRdb copy is restricted to in-frame clones and leaves out a portion. Of under 150,000 clones in the sample, around 80% were seen once. Sequences were obtained from PBMCs. The receptor set was obtained from a woman aged 40 to 55 in good health and CMV-seronegative.

The genes are TRBV29-1 and TRBJ1-5; D is undetermined. Germline-derived CDR1 and CDR2 are SQVTM and ANQGSEA. Deletions cut 7 bases from V and 0 bases from J, with 7 bases between. The CDR3 sequence is 12 residues long. The CDR3 here is CSAGSSNQPQHF. CDR3 DNA sequence: TGCAGCGCGGGTAGTAGCAATCAGCCCCAGCATTTT. The whole variable domain, filled in from reference TRBV29-1 and TRBJ1-5, reads SAVISQKPSRDICQRGTSLTIQCQVDSQVTMMFWYRQQPGQSLTLIATANQGSEATYESGFVIDKFPISRPNLTFSTLTVSNMSPEDSSIYLCSAGSSNQPQHFGDGTRLSIL.

V usage is TRBV6-5 and J usage is TRBJ1-5; D not resolved. This CDR3 region has 14 residues. Between the trimmed V and J ends, which lost 6 bases and 3 bases, there was a span of 12 bases. Germline V gene data show CDR1 as MNHEY and CDR2 as SVGAGI. The CDR3 DNA reads TGTGCCAGCAGAGCCGGGGAGATCAATCAGCCCCAGCATTTT. This encodes CASRAGEINQPQHF.

J is TRBJ1-6 and V is TRBV30; 8 bases fit TRBD1. Per germline, CDR1 GTSNPN and CDR2 SVGIG (reference sequence). This CDR3 is built from 12 residues. V gave up 7 bases and J gave up 7 bases; unmatched junction bases: 3. The CDR3 sequence: CALTGGNSPLHF. The CDR3 DNA is TGTGCCTTAACAGGGGGGAATTCACCCCTCCACTTT.

The V and J genes are TRBV7-8 and TRBJ2-5; TRBD1 is a possible D gene (6 bases). Germline V CDR1 and CDR2: SGHVS, FQNEAQ. The CDR3 consists of 15 residues. The germline V and J ends were trimmed by 2 bases and 1 base, with 11 bases remaining between them. In DNA, the CDR3 is TGTGCCAGCAGCTTATTTAAGGACAGCCAAGAGACCCAGTACTTC. It yields the protein CASSLFKDSQETQYF. Using reference TRBV7-8 and TRBJ2-5 for the parts outside the CDR3, the full variable domain is GAGVSQSPRYKVAKRGQDVALRCDPISGHVSLFWYQQALGQGPEFLTYFQNEAQLDKSGLPSDRFFAERPEGSVSTLKIQRTQQEDSAVYLCASSLFKDSQETQYFGPGTRLLVL.

This clone appeared a single time. CDR3: CASSFRPLGQGHTGELFF. The CDR3 bases are TGTGCCAGCAGCTTCCGACCCCTTGGACAGGGTCATACCGGGGAGCTGTTTTTT. J is TRBJ2-2 and V is TRBV9; 8 positions match TRBD1. The CDR3 is 18 residues long. Per the germline V gene, CDR1 is SGDLS and CDR2 is YYNGEE. V lost 4 bases, J lost 5 bases, and 16 bases stayed unmatched.

In this sample, this clone turned up a few times. The V call is TRBV30, the J call TRBJ2-7; possibly TRBD2 for D (6 bases). This CDR3 is 12 amino acids long. The germline CDR1 and CDR2 sequences are GTSNPN and SVGIG (reference sequence). Trimming shortened V by 6 bases and J by 5 bases, and 14 bases separated the two germline ends. CDR3 loop: CACTPWGDEQYF. In DNA form, the CDR3 reads TGTGCCTGTACCCCTTGGGGGGACGAGCAGTACTTC.

This clone is a singleton in its sample. This sequence joins TRBV18 and TRBJ1-6; D call uncertain. The CDR3 loop spans 14 amino acids. Germline CDR1 is KGHSH and CDR2 is LQKENI. The V gene lost 1 base and the J gene lost 7 bases, with 8 bases spanning the gap. The CDR3 loop reads CASSPRRTNSPLHF. CDR3 sequence (DNA): TGTGCCAGCTCACCACGGAGGACGAATTCACCCCTCCACTTT.

The rearrangement joins TRBV27 to TRBJ1-2; D not certain. This CDR3 has 13 residues. Germline CDR1 and CDR2: MNHEY and SMNVEV (reference sequence). Trimming cost V 3 bases and J 2 bases, with 7 bases left between them. CDR3 nucleotides: TGTGCCAGCAGTTTTAGCCTAAACTATGGCTACACCTTC. It codes for CASSFSLNYGYTF.

The rearrangement uses TRBV5-6 and TRBJ2-7; D is unresolved. V lost 1 base and J 5 bases, leaving 13 bases between the germline ends. This CDR3 is built from 14 residues. Germline V gene data show CDR1 as SGHDT and CDR2 as YYEEEE. CDR3 in amino acids: CASSLYRLEDEQYF. Written as DNA, the CDR3 is TGTGCCAGCAGCTTGTACCGCCTTGAGGACGAGCAGTACTTC. Full variable domain (outside the CDR3, taken from reference TRBV5-6 and TRBJ2-7): DAGVTQSPTHLIKTRGQQVTLRCSPKSGHDTVSWYQQALGQGPQFIFQYYEEEERQRGNFPDRFSGHQFPNYSSELNVNALLLGDSALYLCASSLYRLEDEQYFGPGTRLTVT.

J is TRBJ2-7 and V is TRBV7-3, with D possibly being TRBD2 (6 bases). V was cut by 2 bases and J by 7 bases, with 15 bases left in between. The CDR3 is made up of 14 amino acids. Per the germline V gene, CDR1 is SGHTA and CDR2 is FQGTGA. CDR3 DNA: TGTGCCAGCAGCTTACTGGGGGGACGCTGGGAGCAGTACTTC. Translating it yields CASSLLGGRWEQYF.

The chain recombines TRBV28 with TRBJ1-6; weak D call: TRBD1 (6 bases). The V end lost 2 bases, the J end lost 1 base, and 9 bases lay between the germline ends. The CDR3 length is 16 residues. CDR1 and CDR2 from the germline V gene are MDHEN and SYDVKM. The CDR3 sequence is CASSLGGRSYNSPLHF. CDR3 DNA sequence: TGTGCCAGCAGTTTAGGGGGCAGATCCTATAATTCACCCCTCCACTTT.

This chain joins TRBV6-6 and TRBJ2-1; TRBD1 matches at 8 bases. This CDR3 spans 12 amino acids. V trimming: 6 bases; J trimming: 6 bases; junction bases outside the gene matches: 1. CDR1 is MNHNY, CDR2 SVGAGI, per germline (reference sequence). The CDR3 bases are TGTGCCAGCAGAACAGGGGGCAATGAGCAGTTCTTC. Its protein is CASRTGGNEQFF.

The chain employs TRBV5-1 and TRBJ1-4; 9 nucleotides agree with TRBD1. Looked up from germline, CDR1 is SGHRS and CDR2 is YFSETQ. V shed 4 bases, J shed 5 bases, and the junction held 6 bases outside the gene matches. The CDR3 is 15 amino acids. The CDR3 nucleotides are TGCGCCAGCAGCCAGGGCACAGGGGGCAATGAAAAACTGTTTTTT. Protein product: CASSQGTGGNEKLFF. The full variable domain, its missing parts supplied by reference TRBV5-1 and TRBJ1-4, is KAGVTQTPRYLIKTRGQQVTLSCSPISGHRSVSWYQQTPGQGLQFLFEYFSETQRNKGNFPGRFSGRQFSNSRSEMNVSTLELGDSALYLCASSQGTGGNEKLFFGSGTQLSVL.

In its sample, this clone was seen once. The rearrangement joins TRBV30 to TRBJ2-1; the match to TRBD1 covers 7 bases. CDR1 and CDR2 (germline): GTSNPN, SVGIG (reference sequence). The V gene end was trimmed by 7 bases and the J gene end by 3 bases; junction bases not matched to a gene: 6. The CDR3 runs 13 residues. The CDR3: CAFYRGHYNEQFF. CDR3 in DNA: TGTGCCTTCTACAGGGGACACTACAATGAGCAGTTCTTC.

The chain combines TRBV28 with TRBJ2-3, with TRBD2 matching 11 bases. CDR1 is MDHEN and CDR2 is SYDVKM in the germline V gene. V gave up 4 bases and J gave up 2 bases; unmatched junction bases: 8. There are 17 residues in the CDR3. The CDR3 sequence is CASSYHGLAGITDTQYF. CDR3 sequence (DNA): TGTGCCAGCAGTTATCACGGACTAGCGGGTATCACAGATACGCAGTATTTT.

In its sample, this clone was seen once. This chain joins TRBV5-6 and TRBJ2-1; weak D call: TRBD2 (5 bases). This CDR3 has 13 residues. CDR1 is SGHDT, CDR2 YYEEEE, per germline. Trimming pared 1 base from V and 4 bases from J, leaving 6 bases between. The CDR3 nucleotides read TGTGCCAGCAGCTTGAGCGGTTACAATGAGCAGTTCTTC. As protein: CASSLSGYNEQFF.

CDR3 loop: CASSGGNTDTQYF. The CDR3, as DNA: TGCGCCAGCAGCGGAGGGAACACAGATACGCAGTATTTT. The V call is TRBV5-1, the J call TRBJ2-3; tentatively, D is TRBD2 (6 bases). Trimming pared 4 bases from V and 2 bases from J, leaving 8 bases between. The CDR3 contains 13 residues. Germline V gives CDR1 SGHRS, CDR2 YFSETQ.

The chain links TRBV4-2 to TRBJ2-2; 8 bases are a match to TRBD2. This CDR3 is built from 16 residues. The V segment lost 3 bases and the J segment 6 bases; nucleotides outside the gene matches: 9. From germline, CDR1 is LGHNA and CDR2 YNFKEQ. CDR3 nucleotide sequence: TGTGCCAGCAGCCAGGGGGGACTAGATTTTCCCGGGGAGCTGTTTTTT. It specifies CASSQGGLDFPGELFF.

The rearrangement uses TRBV10-2 and TRBJ2-7, with a tentative D call TRBD2 (6 bases). CDR1 and CDR2 (germline): WSHSY, SAAADI. Trimming removed 6 bases from V and 5 bases from J, with 8 bases in between. The CDR3 loop spans 11 amino acids. For the CDR3, the DNA is TGCGCCAGCAGACTAGCAAACGAGCAGTACTTC. Translating gives CASRLANEQYF.

V and J are TRBV4-2 and TRBJ2-5; D ambiguous. Germline lookup yields CDR1 LGHNA and CDR2 YNFKEQ. CDR3 length: 15 residues. Between the trimmed V and J ends, which lost 0 bases and 2 bases, there was a span of 10 bases. The CDR3 reads CASSQDTAGQETQYF. DNA for the CDR3: TGTGCCAGCAGCCAAGATACGGCAGGTCAAGAGACCCAGTACTTC.

The chain uses TRBV18 and TRBJ1-2, with 9 bases identical to TRBD1. The CDR3 covers 16 residues. From germline, CDR1 is KGHSH and CDR2 LQKENI. V gave up 4 bases and J gave up 0 bases; unmatched junction bases: 6. CDR3 protein: CASSRTGDRSNYGYTF. The DNA for the CDR3 is TGTGCCAGCTCACGGACAGGGGACCGCTCTAACTATGGCTACACCTTC.

This clone was counted a few times. V is TRBV23-1 and J is TRBJ1-5, with D maybe TRBD1 (5 bases). TRBV23-1 is an open reading frame, and its role is uncertain. The CDR3 runs to 18 residues. V lost 6 bases to trimming and J lost 3 bases, with 24 bases between them. CDR3 loop: CASRLLKAQGLYNQPQHF. Written as DNA, the CDR3 is TGCGCCAGCAGACTACTGAAGGCCCAGGGCCTCTACAATCAGCCCCAGCATTTT.

The chain employs TRBV30 and TRBJ2-4; TRBD2 matches at 13 bases. The CDR3 loop spans 17 amino acids. CDR1 and CDR2 (germline): GTSNPN, SVGIG (reference sequence). V trimming: 3 bases; J trimming: 12 bases; junction bases outside the gene matches: 17. The CDR3 spells CAWSSGTSGIGADSQYF. CDR3 in DNA: TGTGCCTGGAGCTCGGGGACTAGCGGGATTGGGGCCGACAGTCAGTACTTC.